This TCR beta chain derives from a study of blood T cell repertoires in COVID-19. On the study more broadly: Samples taken during acute and convalescent COVID-19 were collected in the United States, Italy and Spain. Sources were T cells, B-cell-depleted T cells, or PBMCs; the material itself was cDNA or gDNA.

As processed by the authors: By means of reference gene primer amplification, nucleated cell counts were estimated. TCRdb's copy holds only in-frame clones and misses some; the assay was immunoSEQ multiplex PCR. V, J and clone size derive from that table, while D and trimming were established from the DNA sequence. The table records some 19,000 clones, 82% of them present only once. The receptor's source is a human donor in a cohort sampled during active COVID-19. Sequencing was performed on peripheral blood.

CDR3 bases: TGTGCCAGCAGCCCGGACAGGGGGGGACACAATGAGCAGTTCTTC. Protein: CASSPDRGGHNEQFF. This rearrangement joins TRBV11-3 to TRBJ2-1; 10 bases are a match to TRBD1. V gave up 5 bases and J gave up 5 bases; unmatched junction bases: 6. The CDR3 totals 15 residues. Per the germline V gene, CDR1 is SGHNT and CDR2 is YENEEA. The whole variable domain, filled in from reference TRBV11-3 and TRBJ2-1, reads EAGVVQSPRYKIIEKKQPVAFWCNPISGHNTLYWYLQNLGQGPELLIRYENEEAVDDSQLPKDRFSAERLKGVDSTLKIQPAELGDSAVYLCASSPDRGGHNEQFFGPGTRLTVL.